This TCR beta chain was recorded in a study of blood T cells in healthy people across ages. This CDR3 spans 14 amino acids. Germline V gives CDR1 MGHDK, CDR2 SYGVNS. Isolation of PBMCs gave at least 6 million cells per sample. Next came a second PCR, run for about 6 to 12 cycles, which used a sample-barcoded 5' primer along with a J-beta primer mix. At least 2.5 million CDR3-containing paired-end reads were obtained per sample. TCRdb itself ran the 5' RACE reads through MiXCR, one entry per CDR3 protein. Found here are 600,000 to 900,000 distinct CDR3 sequences, 20% to 30% of them singletons; the top ten hold about 2.9%. These data also featured in a second study, about T cells of mothers and their children. That source reports: Over 8.5 million reads per mother and roughly 3 million per child were obtained.

The sample was blood. The chain carries TRBV25-1 and TRBJ2-5, with D tentatively TRBD1 (6 bases). The J call may be in error: the DNA end matches TRBJ2-7 better. The TCR originated in a boy under 18 in good health. The CDR3 DNA follows: TGTGCCAGCAGTTGGGCAGGGGAGACCTACGAGCAGTACTTC. It encodes CASSWAGETYEQYF.